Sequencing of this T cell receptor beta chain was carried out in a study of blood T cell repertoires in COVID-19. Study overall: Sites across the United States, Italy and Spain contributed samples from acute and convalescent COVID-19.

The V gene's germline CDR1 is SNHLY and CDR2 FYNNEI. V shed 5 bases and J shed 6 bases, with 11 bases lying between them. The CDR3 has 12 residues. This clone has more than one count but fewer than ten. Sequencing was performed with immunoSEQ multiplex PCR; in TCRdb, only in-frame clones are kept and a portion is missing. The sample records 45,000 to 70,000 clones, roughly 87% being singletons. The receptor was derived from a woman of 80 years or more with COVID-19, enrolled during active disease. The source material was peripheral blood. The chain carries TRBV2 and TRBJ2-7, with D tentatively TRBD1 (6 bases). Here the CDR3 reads CASSTAGAEQYF. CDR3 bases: TGTGCCAGCAGTACAGCAGGGGCCGAGCAGTACTTC.